Listed here is a single T cell receptor (beta chain). Antigen specificity is unknown. PCR used 60 Vbeta primers and 13 Jbeta primers. Clones were read by immunoSEQ multiplex PCR, and TCRdb kept only the in-frame ones, dropping some. The sample gives some 130,000 clones, roughly 80% of which show up once; 3% to 4% is in the top ten. This sample is part of a study of cytomegalovirus exposure and HLA in healthy donors. Whole-study findings and limits: A later analysis showed HLA-associated TCR beta chains outstripping equally common others in clonal expansion. Later analysis demonstrated an association between a missense DCLRE1C variant and TCR beta V- and J-gene trimming.

This CDR3 region has 14 residues. Trimming left V 3 bases short and J 0 bases short, with 6 bases between. The germline V gene has CDR1 KGHSH and CDR2 LQKENI. The chain employs TRBV18 and TRBJ1-3; D remains ambiguous. The receptor was isolated from a woman aged 25 to 39 in good health and CMV-seropositive. Sequenced input: PBMCs. This CDR3 is CASSPNSSGNTIYF. The CDR3 DNA follows: TGTGCCAGCTCACCCAACTCCTCTGGAAACACCATATATTTT.